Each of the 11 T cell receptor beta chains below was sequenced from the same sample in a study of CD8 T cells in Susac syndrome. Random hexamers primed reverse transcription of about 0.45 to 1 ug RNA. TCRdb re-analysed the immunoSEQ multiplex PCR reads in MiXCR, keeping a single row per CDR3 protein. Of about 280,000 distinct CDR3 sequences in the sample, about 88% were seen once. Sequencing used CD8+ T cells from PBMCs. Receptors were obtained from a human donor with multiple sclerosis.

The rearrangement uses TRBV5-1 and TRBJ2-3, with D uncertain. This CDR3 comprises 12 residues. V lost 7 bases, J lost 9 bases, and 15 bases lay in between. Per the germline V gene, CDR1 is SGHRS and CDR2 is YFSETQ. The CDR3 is CASSLPPETQYF. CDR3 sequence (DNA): TGCGCCAGCTCGCTGCCCCCGGAGACGCAGTATTTT. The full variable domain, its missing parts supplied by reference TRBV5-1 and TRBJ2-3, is KAGVTQTPRYLIKTRGQQVTLSCSPISGHRSVSWYQQTPGQGLQFLFEYFSETQRNKGNFPGRFSGRQFSNSRSEMNVSTLELGDSALYLCASSLPPETQYFGPGTRLTVL.

CDR3 amino acids: CASMLLPRTSGTSHYNEQFF. Here the CDR3 DNA reads TGTGCCAGCATGCTATTACCTCGGACTAGCGGGACCTCCCACTACAATGAGCAGTTCTTC. The chain recombines TRBV2 with TRBJ2-1, with 12 bases lining up with TRBD2. This CDR3 is built from 20 residues. V gave up 7 bases and J gave up 3 bases; unmatched junction bases: 19. Germline V gene sequence: CDR1 SNHLY, CDR2 FYNNEI. The full variable domain, in which reference TRBV2 and TRBJ2-1 provide the parts outside the CDR3, is EPEVTQTPSHQVTQMGQEVILRCVPISNHLYFYWYRQILGQKVEFLVSFYNNEISEKSEIFDDQFSVERPDGSNFTLKIRSTKLEDSAMYFCASMLLPRTSGTSHYNEQFFGPGTRLTVL.

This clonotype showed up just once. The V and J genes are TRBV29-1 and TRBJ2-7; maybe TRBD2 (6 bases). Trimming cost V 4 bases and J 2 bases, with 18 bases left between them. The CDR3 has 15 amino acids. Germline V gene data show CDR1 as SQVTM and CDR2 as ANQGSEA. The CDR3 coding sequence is TGCAGCGTTGTCGGGGGTCAGTTGGGGACCTACGAGCAGTACTTC. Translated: CSVVGGQLGTYEQYF.

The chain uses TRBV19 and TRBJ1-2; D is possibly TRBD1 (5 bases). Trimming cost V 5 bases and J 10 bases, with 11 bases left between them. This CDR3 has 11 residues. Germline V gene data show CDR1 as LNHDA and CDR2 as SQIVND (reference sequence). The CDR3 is CASSAGLLYTF. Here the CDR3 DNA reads TGTGCCAGTAGTGCGGGACTACTCTACACCTTC.

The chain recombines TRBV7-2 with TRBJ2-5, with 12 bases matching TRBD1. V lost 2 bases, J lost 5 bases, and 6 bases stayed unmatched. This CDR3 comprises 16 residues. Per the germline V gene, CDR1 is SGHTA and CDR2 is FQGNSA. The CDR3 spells CASSLLGTGGPETQYF. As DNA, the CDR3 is TGTGCCAGCAGCTTATTGGGGACAGGGGGCCCCGAGACCCAGTACTTC.

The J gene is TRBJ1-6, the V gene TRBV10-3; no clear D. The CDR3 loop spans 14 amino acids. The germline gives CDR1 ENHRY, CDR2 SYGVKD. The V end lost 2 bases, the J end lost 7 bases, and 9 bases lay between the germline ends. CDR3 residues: CAISEGRLNSPLHF. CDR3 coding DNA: TGTGCCATCAGTGAGGGACGGCTAAATTCACCCCTCCACTTT.

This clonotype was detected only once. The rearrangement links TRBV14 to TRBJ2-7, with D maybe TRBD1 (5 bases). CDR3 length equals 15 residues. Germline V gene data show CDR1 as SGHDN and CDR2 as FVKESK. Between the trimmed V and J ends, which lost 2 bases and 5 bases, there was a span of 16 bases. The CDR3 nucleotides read TGTGCCAGCAGCCAATGGTTTAAGGGGTTCCACGAGCAGTACTTC. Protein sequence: CASSQWFKGFHEQYF.

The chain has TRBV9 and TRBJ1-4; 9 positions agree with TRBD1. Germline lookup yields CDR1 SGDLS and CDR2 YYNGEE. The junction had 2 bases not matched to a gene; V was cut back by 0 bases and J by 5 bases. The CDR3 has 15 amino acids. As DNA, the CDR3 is TGTGCCAGCAGCGTAGAGGGGACAGGGAATGAAAAACTGTTTTTT. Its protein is CASSVEGTGNEKLFF.

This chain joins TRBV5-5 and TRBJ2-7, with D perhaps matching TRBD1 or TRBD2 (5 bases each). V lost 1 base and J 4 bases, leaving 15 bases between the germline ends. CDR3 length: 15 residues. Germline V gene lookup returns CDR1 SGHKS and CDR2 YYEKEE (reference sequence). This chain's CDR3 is CASSLPGTDSYEQYF. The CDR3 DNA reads TGTGCCAGCAGCTTGCCCGGGACGGACTCTTACGAGCAGTACTTC. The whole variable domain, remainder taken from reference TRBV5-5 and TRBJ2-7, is DAGVTQSPTHLIKTRGQQVTLRCSPISGHKSVSWYQQVLGQGPQFIFQYYEKEERGRGNFPDRFSARQFPNYSSELNVNALLLGDSALYLCASSLPGTDSYEQYFGPGTRLTVT.

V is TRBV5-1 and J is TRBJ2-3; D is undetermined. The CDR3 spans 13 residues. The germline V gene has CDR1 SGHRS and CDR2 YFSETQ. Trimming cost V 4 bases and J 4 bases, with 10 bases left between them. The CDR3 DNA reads TGCGCCAGCAGCCCAGCTCCCCCAGATACGCAGTATTTT. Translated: CASSPAPPDTQYF.

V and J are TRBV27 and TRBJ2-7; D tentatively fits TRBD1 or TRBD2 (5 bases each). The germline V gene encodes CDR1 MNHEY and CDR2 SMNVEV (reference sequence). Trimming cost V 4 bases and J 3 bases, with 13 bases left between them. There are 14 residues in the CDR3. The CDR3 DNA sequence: TGTGCCAGCAGTTCAACCGGGACCCTCTACGAGCAGTACTTC. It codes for CASSSTGTLYEQYF.